Listed below are T cell receptor beta chains from one sample, sequenced in a study of cytomegalovirus exposure and HLA in healthy donors. TCRdb's copy holds only in-frame clones and misses some; the assay was immunoSEQ multiplex PCR. The profile covers over 70,000 clones, with under 90% appearing a single time and 32% taken by the ten largest. Specimen: PBMCs. All receptors derive from a man aged 45-60 years in good health and CMV-seropositive. Both conserved end residues are part of each CDR3. The D gene is left open where the match is weak. Clone sizes are given selectively: once, few, many, or a class where the clone is expanded.

>once|TRBD1|TRBJ1-1|TRBV4-2
TGTGCCAGCAGCTCGGGGACCCGGACAGGGTCGGATTTCTTT
CASSSGTRTGSDFF
>NA|NA|TRBJ1-1|TRBV5-1
TGCGCCAGCCGGGGGTTTGTTAACACTGAAGCTTTCTTT
CASRGFVNTEAFF
>NA|NA|TRBJ2-7|TRBV19
TGTGCCAGTAGTGGTAGCGCAGACTACTCCGAGCAGTACTTC
CASSGSADYSEQYF
>once|NA|TRBJ1-6|TRBV7-9
TGTGCCAGCAGCTTAACGACAGGAGGATTTCCAGGACCCCTCCACTTT
CASSLTTGGFPGPLHF
>NA|NA|TRBJ2-5|TRBV10-3
TGTGCCATCAGTGAGGTGGCTTCCCAAGAGACCCAGTACTTC
CAISEVASQETQYF
>NA|NA|TRBJ1-5|TRBV7-9
TGTTCCAGCACGACGTCGGGACAGCCCCAGCATTTT
CSSTTSGQPQHF
>NA|TRBD1|TRBJ1-5|TRBV6-5
TGTGCCAGCAGTAGGGACAGTAGCAATCAGCCCCAGCATTTT
CASSRDSSNQPQHF
>NA|TRBD1|TRBJ2-7|TRBV5-6
TGTGCCAGCAGCGGCGGGACAGGGCACGGCCTTTACGAGCAGTACTTC
CASSGGTGHGLYEQYF
>once|NA|TRBJ2-6|TRBV23-1
TGCGCCAGCAGCCGCCATACGCTTGGAGTGCCTTGGAGGGGGGCCAACGTCCTGACTTTC
CASSRHTLGVPWRGANVLTF
>NA|TRBD1|TRBJ1-5|TRBV23-1
TGCGCCAGCAGTCCCTGGGGACAGGGGGCCGATCAGCCCCAGCATTTT
CASSPWGQGADQPQHF
>NA|NA|TRBJ2-1|TRBV4-1
TGCGCCAGCAGCCTTCAGGGGACCAATGAGCAGTTCTTC
CASSLQGTNEQFF
>many|NA|TRBJ1-1|TRBV5-4
TGTGCCAGCAGCTTGGGCGCTCAGGGGACCTACACTGAAGCTTTCTTT
CASSLGAQGTYTEAFF
>NA|NA|TRBJ2-7|TRBV7-2
TGTGCCAGCAGCGTGATAGTGGGAGGCCTCTACGAGCAGTACTTC
CASSVIVGGLYEQYF
>NA|TRBD2|TRBJ2-1|TRBV11-2
TGTGCCAGCAGCTTAGCAAATAGCGGGAGTGAGCAGTTCTTC
CASSLANSGSEQFF
>once|NA|TRBJ2-7|TRBV7-9
TGTTCCAGCACAGGGTCCTACGAGCAGTACTTC
CSSTGSYEQYF
>NA|TRBD1|TRBJ1-2|TRBV5-4
TGTGCCAGCAGCTTGGGAGGGGGCGCGGACTATGGCTACACCTTC
CASSLGGGADYGYTF
>NA|TRBD1|TRBJ2-7|TRBV29-1
TGCAGCGTTGTCCGGGACAGGACCTCCTACGAGCAGTACTTC
CSVVRDRTSYEQYF
>NA|TRBD1|TRBJ1-4|TRBV7-9
TGTGCCAGCAGCCAAAACAGGGGTAATGAAAAACTGTTTTTT
CASSQNRGNEKLFF
>NA|TRBD2|TRBJ2-7|TRBV7-9
TGTTCCAGCAGCTTAAGTCTAGCGGGCGAGCAGTACTTC
CSSSLSLAGEQYF
>few|TRBD1|TRBJ2-2|TRBV18
TGTGCCAGCTCACCTCCTGCGGACAGGGGGATCGGGGAGCTGTTTTTT
CASSPPADRGIGELFF
>NA|NA|TRBJ2-2|TRBV7-9
TGTGCCAGCAGCCCCCCCCGGGTGGGAGCAACTTACACCGGGGAGCTGTTTTTT
CASSPPRVGATYTGELFF
>few|NA|TRBJ2-7|TRBV4-1
TGCGCCAGCAGCCAGAATATACCGGGACTCATTCACTACGAGCAGTACTTC
CASSQNIPGLIHYEQYF
>NA|NA|TRBJ1-2|TRBV10-3
TGTGCCGTGTACCAGGGAAACCATGGCTACACCTTC
CAVYQGNHGYTF
>NA|TRBD1|TRBJ1-1|TRBV5-1
TGCGCCAGCAGCAGAGACCCGGGACAGGGCCTGCAAGCTTTCTTT
CASSRDPGQGLQAFF
>once|NA|TRBJ1-2|TRBV30
TGTGCCTGGAGTGTAATAGGGGCCGGCTACACCTTC
CAWSVIGAGYTF
>NA|NA|TRBJ2-1|TRBV7-3
TGTGCCAGCAGCTTATCGGGCGGGGGCGAGCAGTTCTTC
CASSLSGGGEQFF
>NA|TRBD1|TRBJ1-2|TRBV4-1
TGCGCCAGCAGCCAAGGCCTCGGGACAGGGTTCTATGGCTACACCTTC
CASSQGLGTGFYGYTF
>NA|NA|TRBJ2-6|TRBV15
TGTGCCACCACCGCAACGTTGAGGTCTGGGGCCAACGTCCTGACTTTC
CATTATLRSGANVLTF
>NA|NA|TRBJ2-7|TRBV7-9
TGTGCCAGCAGCTTAGTGCTCGATCATGCGGGGATCTACGAGCAGTACTTC
CASSLVLDHAGIYEQYF
>few|NA|TRBJ2-3|TRBV9
TGTGCCAGCAGCGGGCCGGGACTGGGCACAGATACGCAGTATTTT
CASSGPGLGTDTQYF
>NA|TRBD1|TRBJ2-7|TRBV30
TGTGCCTGGAGTAGGACAGGGATCCACGAGCAGTACTTC
CAWSRTGIHEQYF
>NA|TRBD1|TRBJ2-5|TRBV5-1
TGCGCCAGCAGCCCCGGACAGGGCGTGGAGACCCAGTACTTC
CASSPGQGVETQYF
>NA|NA|TRBJ2-6|TRBV6-4
TGTGCCAGCAGACCTCTAGCCGCTGGGGCCAACGTCCTGACTTTC
CASRPLAAGANVLTF
>NA|NA|TRBJ1-2|TRBV7-2
TGTGCCAGTAGCCGGCCAGGGAAATATGGCTACACCTTC
CASSRPGKYGYTF
>NA|NA|TRBJ2-7|TRBV18
TGTGCCAGCTCACCCACTGCCCTTGGCTCCTACGAGCAGTACTTC
CASSPTALGSYEQYF
>few|TRBD1|TRBJ1-1|TRBV30
TGTGCCTGGAGTGCCGGAGGGACAGCTACTGGTTTAGCTTTCTTT
CAWSAGGTATGLAFF
>NA|NA|TRBJ1-5|TRBV19
TGTGCCAGTAGAGCTGTTGAAGCTTTTAGCAATCAGCCCCAGCATTTT
CASRAVEAFSNQPQHF
>NA|TRBD1|TRBJ2-7|TRBV5-4
TGTGCCAGCAGCTCGACAGGGGGCGAGTACGAGCAGTACTTC
CASSSTGGEYEQYF
>NA|NA|TRBJ1-1|TRBV5-4
TGTGCCAGCAGCTTCCTCGGGGGGGGTATAGTTGAAGCTTTCTTT
CASSFLGGGIVEAFF
>NA|NA|TRBJ2-1|TRBV2
TGTGCCAGCAGTGGCGGAAGCCGAGGGTATGAGCAGTTCTTC
CASSGGSRGYEQFF
>NA|NA|TRBJ2-5|TRBV5-4
TGTGCCAGCAGCCCACCTCCCGGGAGAGAGACCCAGTACTTC
CASSPPPGRETQYF
>NA|NA|TRBJ1-5|TRBV2
TGTGCCAGCAGTGATCTTGGGGGGAAGAGTAGCAATCAGCCCCAGCATTTT
CASSDLGGKSSNQPQHF
>few|NA|TRBJ2-7|TRBV7-6
TGTGCCAGCAGCTTAGTGGCGGGGTGGCAGTACTTC
CASSLVAGWQYF
>once|NA|TRBJ2-7|TRBV11-2
TGTGCCAGCAGCTTAGCCACAGGGTTGTCCTACGAGCAGTACTTC
CASSLATGLSYEQYF
>once|NA|TRBJ2-7|TRBV7-9
TGTTCCAGCAGCATGCCGGGATCCTACGAGCAGTACTTC
CSSSMPGSYEQYF
>NA|NA|TRBJ2-7|TRBV7-9
TGTTCCAGCAGCTTAGCCGCAGCGGCCGATTCCTACGAGCAGTACTTC
CSSSLAAAADSYEQYF
>NA|TRBD1|TRBJ2-5|TRBV18
TGTGCCAGCTCACCGAATGAGGGGGCTCATGAGACCCAGTACTTC
CASSPNEGAHETQYF
>NA|TRBD1|TRBJ2-2|TRBV6-4
TGTGCCAGCAAGATTGGGACAGGGATTGGCGGGGAGCTGTTTTTT
CASKIGTGIGGELFF
>NA|TRBD1|TRBJ1-1|TRBV5-1
TGCGCCAGCAGGCCCGCCGGGACAGCGAACGCTGAAGCTTTCTTT
CASRPAGTANAEAFF
>NA|TRBD2|TRBJ2-1|TRBV6-6
TGTGCCACACCGGGACTAGTCGGCAATGAGCAGTTCTTC
CATPGLVGNEQFF
>NA|NA|TRBJ2-3|TRBV5-4
TGTGCCAGCAGCTTGGACTCCCCAGATACGCAGTATTTT
CASSLDSPDTQYF
>NA|TRBD2|TRBJ2-2|TRBV5-4
TGTGCCAGCAGCTGGCCGGGACTAGCGGGACTCACCGGGGAGCTGTTTTTT
CASSWPGLAGLTGELFF
>NA|NA|TRBJ2-3|TRBV11-2
TGTGCCAGCAGCTTACTAGGTGTCACAGATACGCAGTATTTT
CASSLLGVTDTQYF
>NA|TRBD2|TRBJ2-2|TRBV6-5
TGTGCCAGCAGTTCCGGGACTACCTCCGGGGAGCTGTTTTTT
CASSSGTTSGELFF
>NA|NA|TRBJ2-1|TRBV6-5
TGTGCCAGCAGCCGGTCCGGGATCCCTCACAATGAGCAGTTCTTC
CASSRSGIPHNEQFF
>NA|NA|TRBJ1-1|TRBV18
TGTGCCAGCTCACCCAGACAGGAAACGAACACTGAAGCTTTCTTT
CASSPRQETNTEAFF
>NA|TRBD2|TRBJ2-1|TRBV11-3
TGTGCCAGCAGCTCGGGGCGGGGACTAGCGGTCAATGAGCAGTTCTTC
CASSSGRGLAVNEQFF
>NA|TRBD1|TRBJ2-3|TRBV7-3
TGTGCCAGCAGCCCGGGACAGGGGGCATATACGCAGTATTTT
CASSPGQGAYTQYF
>NA|NA|TRBJ1-1|TRBV5-6
TGTGCCAGCAGCCCCGGGGGGGGCACTGAAGCTTTCTTT
CASSPGGGTEAFF